Listed here are 20 T cell receptor beta chains from one sample, sequenced in a study of blood T cells in healthy people across ages. PCR was performed a second time for about 6 to 12 cycles using a sample-barcoded 5' primer and a J-beta primer mix. TCRdb itself ran the 5' RACE reads through MiXCR, one entry per CDR3 protein. The table lists 850,000 to 1,100,000 distinct CDR3 sequences, 35% to 45% of them singletons. The material sequenced was blood. The receptors shown here come from a man aged 18 to 29 in good health.

The chain carries TRBV29-1 and TRBJ1-1, with D hard to call. The CDR3 has 12 residues. Trimming removed 3 bases at V and 0 bases at J, with 5 bases between. Germline-derived CDR1 and CDR2 are SQVTM and ANQGSEA. The CDR3 sequence is CSVEGMNTEAFF. The CDR3 DNA reads as TGCAGCGTTGAGGGCATGAACACTGAAGCTTTCTTT.

This clonotype has only a few counts. This chain uses TRBV2 with TRBJ2-1, with TRBD2 identical over 8 bases. This CDR3 region has 14 residues. Germline CDR1 SNHLY, CDR2 FYNNEI. V dropped 6 bases and J dropped 2; count of bases not matched to a gene: 3. The CDR3 coding sequence is TGTGCCAGCAGGGGACTAGTGCCCTACAATGAGCAGTTCTTC. Its translation is CASRGLVPYNEQFF.

This clonotype came up a few times. The chain employs TRBV6-2 or TRBV6-3 and TRBJ1-6; tentative D call: TRBD1 (6 bases). CDR1 is MNHEY and CDR2 is SVGEGT in the germline V gene. The CDR3 totals 16 residues. V was trimmed by 3 bases and J by 7 bases, leaving 16 bases between them. The CDR3 reads CASSYPQDRQNSPLHF. The DNA of the CDR3 is TGTGCCAGCAGTTATCCCCAGGACAGACAGAATTCACCCCTCCACTTT.

This clonotype was seen more than once but under ten times. The rearrangement joins TRBV18 to TRBJ2-7; no clear D gene. Trimming shortened V by 6 bases and J by 1 base, and 10 bases separated the two germline ends. Germline-derived CDR1 and CDR2 are KGHSH and LQKENI. The CDR3 consists of 13 residues. CDR3 nucleotides: TGTGCCAGCTCGAAAAGGGAATCCTACGAGCAGTACTTC. This sequence encodes CASSKRESYEQYF.

This clonotype is a singleton in its sample. The rearrangement joins TRBV4-2 to TRBJ2-3; TRBD2 matches at 8 bases. Unmatched junction bases numbered 14, after V lost 4 bases and J lost 5 bases. Germline values: CDR1 LGHNA, CDR2 YNFKEQ. This CDR3 spans 17 amino acids. The CDR3 DNA is TGTGCCAGCAGCCCGGGGCGAATTAGCGGGGTGGGAGATACGCAGTATTTT. It specifies CASSPGRISGVGDTQYF.

This clonotype was observed a few times. This chain joins TRBV30 and TRBJ2-3; no reliable D call. CDR1 is GTSNPN, CDR2 SVGIG, per germline (reference sequence). The CDR3 extends over 13 amino acids. V lost 5 bases, J lost 0 bases, and 9 bases lay in between. The CDR3 reads CAWRSASTDTQYF. CDR3 nucleotide sequence: TGTGCCTGGCGAAGCGCTAGCACAGATACGCAGTATTTT.

This clonotype was seen at least ten times. The rearrangement uses TRBV2 and TRBJ1-2; D ambiguous. This CDR3 is 12 amino acids long. The germline V gene encodes CDR1 SNHLY and CDR2 FYNNEI. V dropped 6 bases and J dropped 0 bases, with 5 bases sitting between them. The CDR3 DNA reads as TGTGCCAGCAGGATAGCTAACTATGGCTACACCTTC. It encodes CASRIANYGYTF.

This clonotype came up a few times. This chain links TRBV7-9 with TRBJ2-4; D is ambiguous. Germline V gives CDR1 SEHNR, CDR2 FQNEAQ (reference sequence). This CDR3 region has 13 residues. The V gene lost 1 base and the J gene lost 6 bases, with 7 bases spanning the gap. As DNA, the CDR3 is TGTGCCAGCAGCTTAGGGTCTGGAAACATTCAGTACTTC. Protein sequence: CASSLGSGNIQYF.

J is TRBJ2-1 and V is TRBV9; D might be TRBD2 (7 bases). Trimming took 4 bases from V and 5 from J, leaving 19 bases between them. Germline loops: CDR1 SGDLS, CDR2 YYNGEE. The CDR3 is made up of 16 amino acids. The chain's CDR3 is CASSPGGGATNNEQFF. CDR3 sequence (DNA): TGTGCCAGCAGCCCTGGTGGGGGGGCCACCAACAATGAGCAGTTCTTC.

The CDR3 nucleotides read TGCAGTGCTAGCGGGGGAGTAAGGAATGAGCAGTTCTTC. It yields the protein CSASGGVRNEQFF. The chain employs TRBV20-1 and TRBJ2-1; D might be TRBD2 (6 bases). This CDR3 comprises 13 residues. Germline V gives CDR1 DFQATT, CDR2 SNEGSKA (reference sequence). Trimming stripped 3 bases from V and 7 bases from J, with 13 bases between.

Only a few counts were recorded for this clonotype. This chain uses TRBV2 with TRBJ2-5; D possibly corresponds to TRBD1 (7 bases). Germline loops: CDR1 SNHLY, CDR2 FYNNEI. Trimming pared 9 bases from V and 2 bases from J, leaving 16 bases between. The CDR3 runs 14 residues. For the CDR3, the DNA is TGTGCCAGGTCCGGGGGACAGCCTCAAGAGACCCAGTACTTC. This codes for CARSGGQPQETQYF.

The rearrangement links TRBV6-1 to TRBJ1-1; D is perhaps TRBD1 (6 bases). This CDR3 spans 15 amino acids. Trimming shortened V by 1 base and J by 3 bases, and 12 bases separated the two germline ends. Germline V gene sequence: CDR1 MNHNS, CDR2 SASEGT. As DNA, the CDR3 is TGTGCCAGCAGTGAAGTTGCAAGGGGGTACACTGAAGCTTTCTTT. Protein: CASSEVARGYTEAFF.

The CDR3 DNA reads TGTGCCAGCAGCCGTTCAAGCTTAGCAGAAAACATTCAGTACTTC. This sequence encodes CASSRSSLAENIQYF. This chain joins TRBV9 and TRBJ2-4; no firm D call. V gave up 4 bases and J gave up 5 bases, with 16 bases separating them. The length of the CDR3 is 15 residues. Germline-derived CDR1 and CDR2 are SGDLS and YYNGEE.

The chain employs TRBV4-3 and TRBJ1-6; 7 positions match TRBD1. V shed 0 bases, J shed 5 bases, and the junction held 4 bases outside the gene matches. The germline gives CDR1 LGHNA, CDR2 YSLEER. The CDR3 has 16 residues. Here the CDR3 reads CASSQEGGLDNSPLHF. The CDR3 coding sequence is TGCGCCAGCAGCCAAGAAGGGGGCTTGGATAATTCACCCCTCCACTTT.

This CDR3 reads CASSQDMSPINEQYF. The CDR3 bases are TGCGCCAGCAGCCAAGATATGTCTCCCATCAATGAGCAGTACTTC. The chain couples TRBV4-3 to TRBJ2-5; D is ambiguous. V lost 0 bases, J lost 11 bases, and 19 bases lay in between. Germline V gene data show CDR1 as LGHNA and CDR2 as YSLEER. The CDR3 loop spans 15 amino acids.

This clonotype was recorded a few times. The chain has TRBV27 and TRBJ1-4; weak D call: TRBD1 (6 bases). CDR3 length: 15 amino acids. The germline V gene encodes CDR1 MNHEY and CDR2 SMNVEV (reference sequence). Deletions cut 4 bases from V and 7 bases from J, with 16 bases between. This CDR3 reads CASSSIQTGLEKLFF. The CDR3 coding sequence is TGTGCCAGCAGTTCGATTCAGACAGGACTTGAAAAACTGTTTTTT. The full variable domain, with the rest looked up from reference TRBV27 and TRBJ1-4, is EAQVTQNPRYLITVTGKKLTVTCSQNMNHEYMSWYRQDPGLGLRQIYYSMNVEVTDKGDVPEGYKVSRKEKRNFPLILESPSPNQTSLYFCASSSIQTGLEKLFFGSGTQLSVL.

This clonotype was observed once. The chain recombines TRBV2 with TRBJ2-5; D is unresolved. Between the trimmed V and J ends, which lost 6 bases and 0 bases, there was a span of 11 bases. The CDR3 runs 14 residues. The germline V gene has CDR1 SNHLY and CDR2 FYNNEI. The CDR3 coding sequence is TGTGCCAGCAGCGTAGACAACTACCAAGAGACCCAGTACTTC. Protein: CASSVDNYQETQYF.

The gene calls are TRBV12-3 or TRBV12-4 and TRBJ1-2, with unresolved D. The CDR3 contains 12 residues. Deletions cut 0 bases from V and 10 bases from J, with 9 bases between. The CDR3 loop is CASSLALGVYTF. The CDR3 DNA sequence: TGTGCCAGCAGTTTAGCGCTAGGCGTCTACACCTTC.

This clonotype was observed a handful of times. The gene calls are TRBV20-1 and TRBJ1-5; TRBD1 is a possible D gene (5 bases). Trimming took 0 bases from V and 6 from J, leaving 15 bases between them. The CDR3 is made up of 15 amino acids. The germline gives CDR1 DFQATT, CDR2 SNEGSKA (reference sequence). CDR3 in amino acids: CSARDLATGGQPQHF. The CDR3 region has the DNA TGCAGTGCTAGAGATTTAGCGACGGGGGGTCAGCCCCAGCATTTT.

The V call is TRBV7-8, the J call TRBJ2-3; the D call may be TRBD1 or TRBD2 (5 bases each). Trimming left V 3 bases short and J 0 bases short, with 13 bases between. The germline gives CDR1 SGHVS, CDR2 FQNEAQ. This CDR3 is built from 16 residues. For the CDR3, the DNA is TGTGCCAGCAGCTTTATCCCCAGGGAGAGCACAGATACGCAGTATTTT. Protein: CASSFIPRESTDTQYF.